This T cell receptor beta chain was retrieved from a study of blood T cells in healthy people across ages. Findings and limits, study-wide: Estimates of diversity drawn from one million T cells were considered underestimates.

At least ten counts were recorded for this clonotype. What it binds is unknown. A second PCR of 7 to 11 cycles used a sample-barcoded 5' primer and a J-beta primer mix. Using its own MiXCR run on the 5' RACE reads, TCRdb lists one record per CDR3 protein. The table shows 710,000 or so distinct CDR3 sequences, with over 20% occurring only once. V gave up 6 bases and J gave up 4 bases; unmatched junction bases: 15. This CDR3 spans 16 amino acids. The sequence was obtained from a man between 65 and 85 years old in good health. Sequenced: blood. The chain is built from TRBV12-3 or TRBV12-4 and TRBJ2-7; the match to TRBD1 covers 7 bases. CDR3 nucleotide sequence: TGTGCCAGCAGCTTATGGGGACAGCGAGGAGATTACGAGCAGTACTTC. It specifies CASSLWGQRGDYEQYF.